A selection of T cell receptor beta chains follows, all from one sample in a study of T cell clones after liver transplantation. Sequencing was performed with immunoSEQ multiplex PCR; in TCRdb, only in-frame clones are kept and a portion is missing. The sample consists of tens of thousands of clones, roughly 90% of them appearing once. Sequencing used CD4+ T cells from blood, obtained before liver transplant. Receptors were obtained from a human donor who received a liver transplant. Both conserved end residues are part of each CDR3. Fields, in order: clone size, V gene, J gene, D gene, CDR3 DNA, CDR3 protein. A D gene is named only where the DNA matches it firmly. A clone size is listed for some rows: how often the clone was seen (once, few, many), or a class if it is expanded.

abundance: -; v_gene: TRBV6-1; j_gene: TRBJ1-1; d_gene: -; CDR3nt: TGTGCCAGCAGTGAATACGTCAAGGGCACTGAAGCTTTCTTT; CDR3aa: CASSEYVKGTEAFF
abundance: -; v_gene: TRBV9; j_gene: TRBJ2-7; d_gene: -; CDR3nt: TGTGCCAGCAGCGTAGATGTCGGGGACTCCTACGAGCAGTACTTC; CDR3aa: CASSVDVGDSYEQYF
abundance: -; v_gene: TRBV10-1; j_gene: TRBJ1-5; d_gene: -; CDR3nt: TGCGCCAGCAGTGATGGGGCTAGCCGTCAGCCCCAGCATTTT; CDR3aa: CASSDGASRQPQHF
abundance: -; v_gene: TRBV19; j_gene: TRBJ2-3; d_gene: -; CDR3nt: TGTGCCAGTAATGACGGGCAACATGTAGATACGCAGTATTTT; CDR3aa: CASNDGQHVDTQYF
abundance: -; v_gene: TRBV12-5; j_gene: TRBJ1-1; d_gene: -; CDR3nt: TGTGCTAGTTTGGAACGGAACACTGAAGCTTTCTTT; CDR3aa: CASLERNTEAFF
abundance: -; v_gene: TRBV11-3; j_gene: TRBJ2-5; d_gene: -; CDR3nt: TGTGCCAGCAGCTTATCCGGGGTTCGGGAGACCCAGTACTTC; CDR3aa: CASSLSGVRETQYF
abundance: -; v_gene: TRBV7-9; j_gene: TRBJ2-3; d_gene: TRBD2; CDR3nt: TGTGCCAGCAGCCGATGGACTAGCGGGAGTGTCGCAGATACGCAGTATTTT; CDR3aa: CASSRWTSGSVADTQYF
abundance: -; v_gene: TRBV5-1; j_gene: TRBJ2-2; d_gene: -; CDR3nt: TGCGCCAGCAGCCGACTGCACGACACCGGGGAGCTGTTTTTT; CDR3aa: CASSRLHDTGELFF
abundance: -; v_gene: TRBV29-1; j_gene: TRBJ1-5; d_gene: -; CDR3nt: TGCAGCGCAACCACAGGCGTAGGTCGGCCCCAGCATTTT; CDR3aa: CSATTGVGRPQHF
abundance: -; v_gene: TRBV2; j_gene: TRBJ2-3; d_gene: -; CDR3nt: TGTGCCAGCAGTCCTGACAGCGCCGCAGATACGCAGTATTTT; CDR3aa: CASSPDSAADTQYF
abundance: -; v_gene: TRBV28; j_gene: TRBJ2-7; d_gene: -; CDR3nt: TGTGCCACTGTGTGGGGGGATGGTAGCTACGAGCAGTACTTC; CDR3aa: CATVWGDGSYEQYF
abundance: -; v_gene: TRBV28; j_gene: TRBJ1-2; d_gene: -; CDR3nt: TGTGCCAGCGATGACAGCCTTTATGGCTACACCTTC; CDR3aa: CASDDSLYGYTF
abundance: once; v_gene: TRBV11-3; j_gene: TRBJ2-3; d_gene: TRBD1; CDR3nt: TGTGCCAGCAGCCCCCGGAGGACAGGTCTTTTCACAGATACGCAGTATTTT; CDR3aa: CASSPRRTGLFTDTQYF
abundance: -; v_gene: TRBV6-5; j_gene: TRBJ1-1; d_gene: -; CDR3nt: TGTGCCAGCAGCCCCCGGGGGCCGGGGACTGAAGCTTTCTTT; CDR3aa: CASSPRGPGTEAFF
abundance: few; v_gene: TRBV6-5; j_gene: TRBJ2-3; d_gene: TRBD1; CDR3nt: TGTGCCAGCAGTTACTCGACCAGGGGGCCCAAAGATACGCAGTATTTT; CDR3aa: CASSYSTRGPKDTQYF
abundance: -; v_gene: TRBV5-4; j_gene: TRBJ2-3; d_gene: -; CDR3nt: TGTGCCAGCACACCGAAGGGCGGTACGCAGTATTTT; CDR3aa: CASTPKGGTQYF
abundance: -; v_gene: TRBV27; j_gene: TRBJ2-1; d_gene: -; CDR3nt: TGTGCCACCCGCGGGGCCAGCTCCTACAATGAGCAGTTCTTC; CDR3aa: CATRGASSYNEQFF
abundance: -; v_gene: TRBV11-2; j_gene: TRBJ2-7; d_gene: -; CDR3nt: TGTGCCAGCAGCCGAGGGGACCCCATTTTCTCGATTGCTCCTGAGCAGTACTTC; CDR3aa: CASSRGDPIFSIAPEQYF
abundance: -; v_gene: TRBV7-3; j_gene: TRBJ2-5; d_gene: TRBD2; CDR3nt: TGTGCCAGCAGCTTAGGTCTAGCGGGCGTGGAGACCCAGTACTTC; CDR3aa: CASSLGLAGVETQYF
abundance: -; v_gene: TRBV19; j_gene: TRBJ1-1; d_gene: TRBD1; CDR3nt: TGTGCCAGTAGTACCCGGCCGCCTACAGGGGCTGAAGCTTTCTTT; CDR3aa: CASSTRPPTGAEAFF
abundance: -; v_gene: TRBV6-5; j_gene: TRBJ2-5; d_gene: -; CDR3nt: TGTGCCAGCACCACGCCCGGCGAAGAGACCCAGTACTTC; CDR3aa: CASTTPGEETQYF
abundance: -; v_gene: TRBV5-5; j_gene: TRBJ2-5; d_gene: -; CDR3nt: TGTGCCAGCAGCTTGCAAGGGGTCCTCTTTCAAGAGACCCAGTACTTC; CDR3aa: CASSLQGVLFQETQYF
abundance: -; v_gene: TRBV14; j_gene: TRBJ2-7; d_gene: TRBD1; CDR3nt: TGTGCCAGCAGCCGCCTCCCTTTGGACAGGGAACACGAGCAGTACTTC; CDR3aa: CASSRLPLDREHEQYF
abundance: -; v_gene: TRBV9; j_gene: TRBJ2-2; d_gene: -; CDR3nt: TGTGCCAGCAGCCCCACCGGGACAAAGATATACGGGGAGCTGTTTTTT; CDR3aa: CASSPTGTKIYGELFF
abundance: -; v_gene: TRBV7-9; j_gene: TRBJ2-1; d_gene: TRBD2; CDR3nt: TGTGCCAGCAGTTTAGCCGGGACTACCTACAATGAGCAGTTCTTC; CDR3aa: CASSLAGTTYNEQFF
abundance: -; v_gene: TRBV5-4; j_gene: TRBJ2-2; d_gene: TRBD2; CDR3nt: TGTGCCAGCAGCCTGCTGGGACTAGATTTGACCGGGGAGCTGTTTTTT; CDR3aa: CASSLLGLDLTGELFF
abundance: -; v_gene: TRBV7-6; j_gene: TRBJ2-3; d_gene: TRBD2; CDR3nt: TGTGCCAGCAGCTTAGGGACTAGCGGCAACACAGATACGCAGTATTTT; CDR3aa: CASSLGTSGNTDTQYF
abundance: -; v_gene: TRBV6-6; j_gene: TRBJ2-1; d_gene: -; CDR3nt: TGTGCCAGCAGTTACGGGGGTCCGAATGAGCAGTTCTTC; CDR3aa: CASSYGGPNEQFF
abundance: -; v_gene: TRBV25-1; j_gene: TRBJ2-1; d_gene: TRBD2; CDR3nt: TGTGCCAGCAGTGACTCCCGCGGGAGTGAGCAGTTCTTC; CDR3aa: CASSDSRGSEQFF
abundance: -; v_gene: TRBV5-1; j_gene: TRBJ2-7; d_gene: -; CDR3nt: TGCGCCAGCAGCTCAACCTTGGGTTTTAGGGACGAGCAGTACTTC; CDR3aa: CASSSTLGFRDEQYF
abundance: -; v_gene: TRBV5-8; j_gene: TRBJ1-2; d_gene: -; CDR3nt: TGTGCCAGCAGCTGGATCTTCGAAGGACTTTTT; CDR3aa: CASSWIFEGLF
abundance: -; v_gene: TRBV6-5; j_gene: TRBJ2-3; d_gene: -; CDR3nt: TGTGCCAGCAGTTACTCGGGCAGGAGTAGCACAGATACGCAGTATTTT; CDR3aa: CASSYSGRSSTDTQYF
abundance: -; v_gene: TRBV29-1; j_gene: TRBJ2-1; d_gene: TRBD1; CDR3nt: TGCAGCGTTGGCCCCGACAGGGTTAATGAGCAGTTCTTC; CDR3aa: CSVGPDRVNEQFF
abundance: -; v_gene: TRBV19; j_gene: TRBJ2-1; d_gene: -; CDR3nt: TGTGCCAGTAGTCCCCAGGACAGATTCAAGGGATACAATGAGCAGTTCTTC; CDR3aa: CASSPQDRFKGYNEQFF
abundance: -; v_gene: TRBV10-1; j_gene: TRBJ2-1; d_gene: -; CDR3nt: TGCGCCAGCAGTGAGTGGGGGGATGATGAGCAGTTCTTC; CDR3aa: CASSEWGDDEQFF
abundance: -; v_gene: TRBV6-1; j_gene: TRBJ2-3; d_gene: -; CDR3nt: TGTGCCAGCAATCCAATTCTAGCCTCAGATACGCAGTATTTT; CDR3aa: CASNPILASDTQYF
abundance: -; v_gene: TRBV5-1; j_gene: TRBJ2-3; d_gene: TRBD2; CDR3nt: TGCGCCAGCAGCAGGGCCCCACTAGCGGGAGTAACAGATACGCAGTATTTT; CDR3aa: CASSRAPLAGVTDTQYF
abundance: -; v_gene: TRBV5-1; j_gene: TRBJ1-4; d_gene: TRBD1; CDR3nt: TGCGCCAGCAAGAAAGGGGGCGCGGGAGCTAATGAAAAACTGTTTTTT; CDR3aa: CASKKGGAGANEKLFF
abundance: -; v_gene: TRBV7-9; j_gene: TRBJ2-3; d_gene: -; CDR3nt: TGTGCCAGCAGCGTCCGGGGAATAGATACGCAGTATTTT; CDR3aa: CASSVRGIDTQYF
abundance: -; v_gene: TRBV10-3; j_gene: TRBJ2-3; d_gene: TRBD1; CDR3nt: TGTGCCATCAGTGAAAGTCAGGGGGCAGATACGCAGTATTTT; CDR3aa: CAISESQGADTQYF
abundance: -; v_gene: TRBV10-3; j_gene: TRBJ2-5; d_gene: -; CDR3nt: TGTGCCATCAGGCCCGGGGCTCAAGAGACCCAGTACTTC; CDR3aa: CAIRPGAQETQYF
abundance: -; v_gene: TRBV5-1; j_gene: TRBJ1-2; d_gene: TRBD1; CDR3nt: TGCGCCAGCAGCTTCGGGACAGGGCCCCCCTATGGCTACACCTTC; CDR3aa: CASSFGTGPPYGYTF
abundance: -; v_gene: TRBV28; j_gene: TRBJ2-7; d_gene: -; CDR3nt: TGTGCCAGCAGTTTAGCCTACGAGCAGTACTTC; CDR3aa: CASSLAYEQYF
abundance: -; v_gene: TRBV9; j_gene: TRBJ2-1; d_gene: TRBD2; CDR3nt: TGTGCCAGCAGTGGGCTGGAGACTAGCAGTTACAATGAGCAGTTCTTC; CDR3aa: CASSGLETSSYNEQFF
abundance: -; v_gene: TRBV6-5; j_gene: TRBJ1-5; d_gene: -; CDR3nt: TGTGCCAGCAGTTACACAGTCAATCAGCCCCAGCATTTT; CDR3aa: CASSYTVNQPQHF
abundance: -; v_gene: TRBV6-5; j_gene: TRBJ2-2; d_gene: TRBD1; CDR3nt: TGTGCCAGCAGTTACTTCGGACAGGGTGGCACCGGGGAGCTGTTTTTT; CDR3aa: CASSYFGQGGTGELFF
abundance: -; v_gene: TRBV10-3; j_gene: TRBJ1-1; d_gene: -; CDR3nt: TGTGCCATCAGTGAGGGGGGGCGCACTGAAGCTTTCTTT; CDR3aa: CAISEGGRTEAFF
abundance: -; v_gene: TRBV5-1; j_gene: TRBJ2-7; d_gene: -; CDR3nt: TGCGCCAGCAGCTTGGGAGGGGGAAAGTTCTACGAGCAGTACTTC; CDR3aa: CASSLGGGKFYEQYF
abundance: -; v_gene: TRBV11-2; j_gene: TRBJ2-1; d_gene: -; CDR3nt: TGTGCCAGCAGCTTAGCCTCCGGGCAGCAGTTCTTC; CDR3aa: CASSLASGQQFF
abundance: -; v_gene: TRBV18; j_gene: TRBJ2-2; d_gene: TRBD1; CDR3nt: TGTGCCAGCTCACTTTCGACAGGGGGCAAAGTCGGGGAGCTGTTTTTT; CDR3aa: CASSLSTGGKVGELFF
abundance: -; v_gene: TRBV11-3; j_gene: TRBJ2-5; d_gene: TRBD1; CDR3nt: TGTGCCAGCAGCTTAGAGGGGACAGGGCTGGGAGAGACCCAGTACTTC; CDR3aa: CASSLEGTGLGETQYF
abundance: -; v_gene: TRBV5-4; j_gene: TRBJ2-5; d_gene: -; CDR3nt: TGTGCCAGCAGCTTACCCCAGGTCGGGCGGGAGACCCAGTACTTC; CDR3aa: CASSLPQVGRETQYF
abundance: -; v_gene: TRBV28; j_gene: TRBJ1-1; d_gene: -; CDR3nt: TGTGCCAGCAGCACCACAGGGAGAACTGAAGCTTTCTTT; CDR3aa: CASSTTGRTEAFF